The rows below give T cell receptor beta chains drawn from one sample of a study of cytomegalovirus exposure and HLA in healthy donors. Using immunoSEQ multiplex PCR, the repertoire was profiled, and TCRdb retains in-frame clones only, with some absent. The data show about 100,000 clones, with about 75% seen just once and 5.8% held by the top ten. The sample comprised PBMCs. These receptors were collected from a man aged 60 to 75 in good health and CMV-seropositive. The CDR3 runs from the conserved cysteine through the conserved F or W.

j_gene,v_gene,CDR3aa
TRBJ2-1,TRBV6-5,CASRINSGVYNEQFF
TRBJ2-1,TRBV19,CASSRTGYNEQFF
TRBJ2-1,TRBV29-1,CSVDGITSGYRNEQFF
TRBJ2-3,TRBV29-1,CSVEGGGHTDTQYF
TRBJ2-1,TRBV7-8,CASSSSSIVYRGIVF
TRBJ1-1,TRBV4-3,CASSQMGTANTEAFF
TRBJ1-4,TRBV7-8,CASSRSWWERPDNEKLFF
TRBJ2-2,TRBV5-4,CASSLGQGGNTGELFF
TRBJ2-7,TRBV28,CASTPSGGFTYEQYF
TRBJ1-1,TRBV18,CASSPQRGEAFF
TRBJ2-3,TRBV6-6,CASSYPSGGNTDTQYF
TRBJ2-5,TRBV7-9,CASSFPTSGKETQYF
TRBJ2-5,TRBV6-5,CASSYSSGTSGETQYF
TRBJ2-7,TRBV10-1,CASSDTDYEQYF
TRBJ1-2,TRBV6-5,CASSPYTSQGRGYTF
TRBJ2-2,TRBV11-1,CASSLAGLAGGRDTGELFF
TRBJ1-3,TRBV5-1,CASSSQGPSSGNTIYF
TRBJ2-3,TRBV28,CASSSPGASTDTQYF
TRBJ2-3,TRBV7-8,CASSLAAAFTDTQYF
TRBJ2-2,TRBV27,CASSLLGRVGTGELFF
TRBJ1-4,TRBV5-4,CASSQQGATEKLFF
TRBJ2-5,TRBV9,CASSVAPSGGLGRETQYF
TRBJ2-1,TRBV10-3,CAISDSGGSYNEQFF
TRBJ1-3,TRBV5-4,CASSLAGGLDNTIYF
TRBJ1-5,TRBV19,CASSPGQSNQPQHF
TRBJ1-2,TRBV5-1,CASSQLQGDPRGYTF
TRBJ2-3,TRBV27,CASSPPIQRGTQYF
TRBJ1-6,TRBV9,CASSVDRGYASSPLHF
TRBJ2-7,TRBV10-3,CAISESTGRGGEQYF
TRBJ2-7,TRBV6-1,CASRERSEQYF
TRBJ1-1,TRBV18,CASSPPSDTEAFF
TRBJ1-5,TRBV18,CASSRGQLNQPQHF
TRBJ1-2,TRBV6-5,CASSRVQGSDYGYTF
TRBJ2-3,TRBV25-1,CASSFLAGADTQYF
TRBJ1-5,TRBV10-2,CASSEQGQRQPQHF
TRBJ2-5,TRBV7-2,CASSISGGASETQYF
TRBJ2-5,TRBV7-9,CASSLGQAQETQYF
TRBJ1-2,TRBV15,CATSLTGSYGYTF
TRBJ2-3,TRBV5-4,CASSFDQGHTDTQYF
TRBJ2-3,TRBV19,CASSGRPSGGYPSTDTQYF
TRBJ1-6,TRBV9,CASSSALEYNSPLHF
TRBJ2-7,TRBV2,CASSEALGRGFTYEQYF
TRBJ2-1,TRBV14,CASSQKPRQAEQFF
TRBJ2-2,TRBV7-2,CASSLLAVGGAGELFF
TRBJ1-2,TRBV11-2,CASSGGNSLNYGYTF
TRBJ1-6,TRBV4-1,CASSPSTGDSPLHF
TRBJ1-3,TRBV7-8,CASSGGDRLRDTIYF
TRBJ1-3,TRBV7-2,CASSPWKGGGNTIYF
TRBJ1-2,TRBV15,CATELYRGYGYTF
TRBJ2-5,TRBV9,CASSAGTAQETQYF
TRBJ2-5,TRBV27,CASSPAGGRETQYF
TRBJ2-1,TRBV18,CASSPPGLYNEQFF
TRBJ1-5,TRBV7-2,CASSKDRNLNQPQHF
TRBJ1-2,TRBV29-1,CSVENSGDHYGYTF
TRBJ2-1,TRBV6-4,CASSDIGNEQFF
TRBJ1-3,TRBV7-9,CASSPRPTTGNTIYF
TRBJ2-5,TRBV12-5,CASGLLAGRETQYF
TRBJ2-7,TRBV28,CASRSGQGTGEQYF